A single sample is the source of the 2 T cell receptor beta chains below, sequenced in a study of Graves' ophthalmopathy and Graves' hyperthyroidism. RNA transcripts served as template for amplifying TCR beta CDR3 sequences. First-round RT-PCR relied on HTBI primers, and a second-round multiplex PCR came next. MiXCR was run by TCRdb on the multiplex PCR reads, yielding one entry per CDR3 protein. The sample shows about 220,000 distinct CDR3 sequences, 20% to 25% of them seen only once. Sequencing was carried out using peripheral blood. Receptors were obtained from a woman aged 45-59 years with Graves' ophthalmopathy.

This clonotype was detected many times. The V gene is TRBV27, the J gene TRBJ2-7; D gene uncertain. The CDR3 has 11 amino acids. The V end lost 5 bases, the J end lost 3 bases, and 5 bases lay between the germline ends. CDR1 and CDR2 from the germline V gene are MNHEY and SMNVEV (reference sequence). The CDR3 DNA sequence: TGTGCCAGCAGTCACAACTACGAGCAGTACTTC. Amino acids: CASSHNYEQYF.

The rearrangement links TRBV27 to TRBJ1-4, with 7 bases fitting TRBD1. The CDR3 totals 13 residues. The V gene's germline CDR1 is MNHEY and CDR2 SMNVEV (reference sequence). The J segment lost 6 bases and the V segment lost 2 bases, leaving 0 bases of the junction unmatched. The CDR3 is CASSLGTDEKLFF. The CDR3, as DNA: TGTGCCAGCAGTTTAGGGACAGATGAAAAACTGTTTTTT.